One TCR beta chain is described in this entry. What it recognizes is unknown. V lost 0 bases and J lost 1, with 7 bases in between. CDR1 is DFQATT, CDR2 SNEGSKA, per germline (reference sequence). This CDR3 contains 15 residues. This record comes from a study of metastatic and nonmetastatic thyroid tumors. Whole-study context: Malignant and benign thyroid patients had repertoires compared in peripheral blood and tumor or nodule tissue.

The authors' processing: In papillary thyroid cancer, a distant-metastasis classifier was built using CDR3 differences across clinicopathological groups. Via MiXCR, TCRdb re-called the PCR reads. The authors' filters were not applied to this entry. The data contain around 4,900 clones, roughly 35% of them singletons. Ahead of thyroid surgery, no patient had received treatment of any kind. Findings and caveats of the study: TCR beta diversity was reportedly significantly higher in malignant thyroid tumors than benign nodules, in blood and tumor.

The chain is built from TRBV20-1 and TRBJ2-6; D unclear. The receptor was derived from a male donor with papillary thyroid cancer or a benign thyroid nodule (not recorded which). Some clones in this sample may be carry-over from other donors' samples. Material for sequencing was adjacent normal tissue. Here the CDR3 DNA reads TGCAGTGCTAGAGATTCCGGTTCTGGGGCCAACGTCCTGACTTTC. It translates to CSARDSGSGANVLTF.